This T cell receptor beta chain was identified in a study of T cells after yellow fever vaccination (dated by TCRdb to about 2019). Background for the entire study: Libraries from fractions with low cell numbers were prepared with the SMART-Seq v4 Ultra Low Input RNA kit. To track T-cell clones before and after primary and booster YFV17D yellow fever vaccination, bulk TCR alpha and beta repertoires were sequenced longitudinally. The cohort comprised two healthy male donors, one aged 18 to 29 and one aged 30 to 40 years. Blood was drawn at multiple timepoints before and after primary and secondary immunization, with bulk PBMC replicates and cell subsets isolated. The study at large found these results: Compared with the primary T-cell response, the secondary T-cell response was faster but weaker, reaching its peak on day 5 rather than on day 15. Computational filtering was required because FACS-sorted repertoires could contain abundant contaminating clonotypes from the bulk population. A small fraction of clonotypes appeared in both the CD4 and CD8 compartments, likely as a result of convergent recombination. After the booster, most of the clones that had expanded following primary vaccination were detected again (around 97% of CD4 and around 90% of CD8), which suggests that memory was broadly maintained. The study included only two donors, which limits how far the findings can be generalized.

TCR cDNA was synthesized by 5'RACE template switching, through which a universal primer site and unique molecular identifiers were introduced. Priming of cDNA synthesis was performed from both the TCR alpha and TCR beta constant segments. Two PCR steps were used to amplify libraries, with sample barcodes and sequencing adapters being added in the second step. Sequencing of libraries was performed on Illumina HiSeq 2500 (2x100 bp) or NovaSeq (2x150 bp). The study's processing was this. Demultiplexing of reads and collapsing into UMI consensus sequences were performed with MIGEC, and V(D)J alignment was carried out with MiXCR. Using edgeR on replicate PBMC samples, clonotypes were called vaccine-responding if FDR was below 0.01 and the log2 fold change was above 5 up to day 15. Each bulk clonotype was labeled CD4 or CD8 based on which sequenced repertoire, CD4 or CD8, contained the clonotype at higher abundance. TCRdb trimmed the raw reads at Q25, called clones with MiXCR and kept productive beta chains. Records with the same CDR3 protein are collapsed into one entry carrying the most frequent genes and DNA. The V and J calls shown here were made by TCRdb, not taken from the authors' results. Present in this sample are about 220,000 distinct CDR3 sequences, over 6.5% of which were seen just once. The top ten constitute 1% to 1.2% of the sample.

From V the trimming removes 1 base and from J it removes 7 bases, while the gene matches leave 2 bases of the junction unaccounted for. CDR1 and CDR2 were assigned from the germline V gene as SGHRS and YFSETQ. Spanning cysteine to phenylalanine, the CDR3 consists of 14 amino acids. The entry retains the CDR3 DNA only, 42 bases that are in frame from base 1. The sample's treatment or condition label, decoded: live attenuated yellow fever vaccine strain. A standard Ficoll-Paque protocol was used to isolate PBMCs from peripheral blood. CD4 and CD8 T-cell fractions were isolated with Dynabeads CD4 and CD8 positive selection kits. RNA was extracted with TriZol from bulk PBMCs, CD4 and CD8 fractions, and dextramer-positive and dextramer-negative fractions. This clonotype has at least ten counts. Its antigen is not yet known. One base away there is no much larger clone; base qualities are not given.

The V gene is TRBV5-1 and the J gene is TRBJ2-2; 9 bases in the middle match TRBD2. The TCR comes from a man aged 25 to 40 who received the YFV17D yellow fever vaccine. The specimen comprised CD4+ T cells sorted from PBMCs, sampled on the day of the yellow fever booster vaccination. CDR3 loop: CASSLLTSGGELFF. The nucleotide sequence is given as TGCGCCAGCAGCTTGTTGACTAGCGGCGGGGAGCTGTTTTTT.